This TCR beta chain was profiled in a study of blood T cell repertoires in COVID-19. Across the whole study: Samples came from the United States, Italy and Spain, spanning acute and convalescent COVID-19. PBMCs, B-cell-depleted T cells, or T cells provided the cDNA or gDNA that made up the material.

The age range of participants was 18 to 89 years, with residence in 20 to 25 US areas. Assignment of participants to cohorts was predicated upon participant-reported clinical history. V lost 1 base to trimming and J lost 2 bases, with 9 bases between them. CDR1 SGHRS and CDR2 YFSETQ come from the germline V gene. The CDR3 totals 14 residues. The assay was immunoSEQ multiplex PCR, and TCRdb's table has in-frame clones only and misses some. The sample yields 140,000 or so clones, 87% seen once. The TCR was taken from a man in his sixties who had recovered from COVID-19. The sample consisted of PBMCs or T cells enriched from blood (not recorded which). The J gene is TRBJ1-1, the V gene TRBV5-1; no clear D. Here the CDR3 DNA reads TGCGCCAGCAGCTTGTCTAATGTAAACACTGAAGCTTTCTTT. Translation gives CASSLSNVNTEAFF.